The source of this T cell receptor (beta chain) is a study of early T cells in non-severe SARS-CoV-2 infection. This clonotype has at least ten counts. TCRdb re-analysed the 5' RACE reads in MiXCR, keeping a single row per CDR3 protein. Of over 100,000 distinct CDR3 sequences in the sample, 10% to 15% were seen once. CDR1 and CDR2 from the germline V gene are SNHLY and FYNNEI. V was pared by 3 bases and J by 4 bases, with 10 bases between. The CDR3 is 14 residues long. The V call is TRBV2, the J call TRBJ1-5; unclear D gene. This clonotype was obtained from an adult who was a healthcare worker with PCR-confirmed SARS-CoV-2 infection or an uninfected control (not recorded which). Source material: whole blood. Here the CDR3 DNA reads TGTGCCAGCAGTGATAGGGATGTAAATCAGCCCCAGCATTTT. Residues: CASSDRDVNQPQHF.